What follows describes a single T cell receptor beta chain. Its antigen is still unknown. In germline, CDR1 is SGHRS, CDR2 YFSETQ. V was shortened by 0 bases and J by 0 bases, with 11 bases between the two germline ends. CDR3 length: 16 residues. This sample is part of a study of T cells in localized non-small cell lung cancer. Overall study findings and caveats: With higher T cell density in blood came longer overall survival. Uninvolved adjacent lung had more T cell clonality than any other tissue, topping tumor. Adjacent lung had a median approximately 50 of the 100 largest tumor clones.

Sequencing was performed with immunoSEQ multiplex PCR; in TCRdb, only in-frame clones are kept and a portion is missing. The data hold roughly 40,000 clones, with approximately 88% observed a single time. The chain uses TRBV5-1 and TRBJ2-3; D remains ambiguous. The input for sequencing was peripheral blood, taken before any cancer treatment. The receptor was derived from a woman aged 40 to 75 with stage I lung adenocarcinoma. The CDR3 DNA follows: TGCGCCAGCAGCTTGGTTGGGATTGGAAGCACAGATACGCAGTATTTT. It yields the protein CASSLVGIGSTDTQYF. The entire variable domain, with the rest obtained from reference TRBV5-1 and TRBJ2-3, is as follows: KAGVTQTPRYLIKTRGQQVTLSCSPISGHRSVSWYQQTPGQGLQFLFEYFSETQRNKGNFPGRFSGRQFSNSRSEMNVSTLELGDSALYLCASSLVGIGSTDTQYFGPGTRLTVL.